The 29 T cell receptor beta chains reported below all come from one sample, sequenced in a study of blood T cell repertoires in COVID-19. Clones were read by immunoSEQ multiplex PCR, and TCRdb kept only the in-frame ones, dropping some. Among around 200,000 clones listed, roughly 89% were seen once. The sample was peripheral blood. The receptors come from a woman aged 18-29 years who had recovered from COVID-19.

CDR3 region: CASSLVRSTDTQYF. The DNA for the CDR3 is TGTGCCAGCAGCTTAGTTCGGAGCACAGATACGCAGTATTTT. V and J are TRBV7-8 and TRBJ2-3; D gene ambiguous. The length of the CDR3 is 14 residues. The V and J ends lost 1 base and 0 bases respectively, with 5 bases between them. Germline-derived CDR1 and CDR2 are SGHVS and FQNEAQ.

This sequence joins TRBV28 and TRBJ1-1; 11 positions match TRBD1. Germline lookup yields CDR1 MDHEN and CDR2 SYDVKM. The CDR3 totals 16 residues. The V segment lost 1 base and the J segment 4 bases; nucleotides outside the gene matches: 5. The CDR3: CASSLYTGTGGTEAFF. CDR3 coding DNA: TGTGCCAGCAGTTTATACACCGGGACAGGGGGCACTGAAGCTTTCTTT.

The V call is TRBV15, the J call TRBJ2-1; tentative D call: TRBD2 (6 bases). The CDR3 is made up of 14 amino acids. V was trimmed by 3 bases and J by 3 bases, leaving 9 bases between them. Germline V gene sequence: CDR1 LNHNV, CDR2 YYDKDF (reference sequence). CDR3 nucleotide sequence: TGTGCCACCAGCAGGAGCGGGTACTACAATGAGCAGTTCTTC. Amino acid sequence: CATSRSGYYNEQFF. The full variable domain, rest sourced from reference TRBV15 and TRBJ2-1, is DAMVIQNPRYQVTQFGKPVTLSCSQTLNHNVMYWYQQKSSQAPKLLFHYYDKDFNNEADTPDNFQSRRPNTSFCFLDIRSPGLGDTAMYLCATSRSGYYNEQFFGPGTRLTVL.

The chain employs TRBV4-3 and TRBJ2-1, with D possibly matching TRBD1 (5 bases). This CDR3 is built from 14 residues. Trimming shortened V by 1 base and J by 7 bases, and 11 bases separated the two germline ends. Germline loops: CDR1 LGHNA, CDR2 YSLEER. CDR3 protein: CASSQGEGVNEQFF. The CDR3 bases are TGCGCCAGCAGCCAAGGAGAAGGGGTAAATGAGCAGTTCTTC.

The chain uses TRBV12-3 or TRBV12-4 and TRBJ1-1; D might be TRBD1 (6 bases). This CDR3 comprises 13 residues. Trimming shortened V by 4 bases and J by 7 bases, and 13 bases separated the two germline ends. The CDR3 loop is CASSSRGGHEAFF. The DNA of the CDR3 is TGTGCCAGCAGTTCCCGCGGGGGGCATGAAGCTTTCTTT.

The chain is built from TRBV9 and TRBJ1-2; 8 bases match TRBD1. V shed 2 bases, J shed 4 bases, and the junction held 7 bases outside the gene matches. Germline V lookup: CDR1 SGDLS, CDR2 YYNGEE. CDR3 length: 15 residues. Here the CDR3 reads CASSVATGEVYGYTF. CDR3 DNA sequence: TGTGCCAGCAGCGTCGCGACAGGGGAGGTCTATGGCTACACCTTC.

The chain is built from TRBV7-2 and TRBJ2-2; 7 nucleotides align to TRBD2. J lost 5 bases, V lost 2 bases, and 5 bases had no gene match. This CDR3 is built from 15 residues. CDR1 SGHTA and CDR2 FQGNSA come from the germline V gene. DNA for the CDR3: TGTGCCAGCAGCTTAAGGGACTACCAGACCGGGGAGCTGTTTTTT. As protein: CASSLRDYQTGELFF.

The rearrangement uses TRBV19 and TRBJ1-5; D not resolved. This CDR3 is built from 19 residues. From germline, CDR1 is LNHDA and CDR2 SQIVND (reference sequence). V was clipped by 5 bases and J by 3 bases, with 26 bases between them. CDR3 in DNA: TGTGCCAGTAGTGGTTCCTTGACTCCTTCAAAACGATACAATCAGCCCCAGCATTTT. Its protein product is CASSGSLTPSKRYNQPQHF.

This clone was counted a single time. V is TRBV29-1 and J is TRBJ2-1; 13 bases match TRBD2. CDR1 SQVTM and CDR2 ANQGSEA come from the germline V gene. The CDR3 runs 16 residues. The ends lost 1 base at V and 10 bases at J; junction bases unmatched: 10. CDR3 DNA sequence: TGCAGCGTTGAAGGTTCTCTGCGACTAGCGGGAGGCGAGCAGTTCTTC. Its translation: CSVEGSLRLAGGEQFF.

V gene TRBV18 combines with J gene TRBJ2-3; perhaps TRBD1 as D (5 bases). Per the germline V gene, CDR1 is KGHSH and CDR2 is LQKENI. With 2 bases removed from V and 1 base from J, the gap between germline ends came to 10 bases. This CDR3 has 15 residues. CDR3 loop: CASSPILRGTDTQYF. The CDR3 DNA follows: TGTGCCAGCTCACCAATTCTCAGGGGCACAGATACGCAGTATTTT.

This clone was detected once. The CDR3 sequence: CASSQADRANTEAFF. The CDR3 DNA follows: TGTGCCAGCAGCCAGGCGGACAGGGCGAACACTGAAGCTTTCTTT. V and J are TRBV3-1 (or the pseudogene TRBV3-2) and TRBJ1-1; 8 nucleotides line up with TRBD1. In germline, CDR1 is LGHDT, CDR2 YNNKEL (reference sequence). V dropped 3 bases and J dropped 1; count of bases not matched to a gene: 4. This CDR3 region has 15 residues.

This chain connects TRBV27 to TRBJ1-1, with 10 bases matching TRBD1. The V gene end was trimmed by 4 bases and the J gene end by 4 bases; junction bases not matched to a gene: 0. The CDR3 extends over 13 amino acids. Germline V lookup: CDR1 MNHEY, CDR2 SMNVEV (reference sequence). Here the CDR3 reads CASSWTGGTEAFF. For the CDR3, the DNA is TGTGCCAGCAGTTGGACAGGGGGCACTGAAGCTTTCTTT.

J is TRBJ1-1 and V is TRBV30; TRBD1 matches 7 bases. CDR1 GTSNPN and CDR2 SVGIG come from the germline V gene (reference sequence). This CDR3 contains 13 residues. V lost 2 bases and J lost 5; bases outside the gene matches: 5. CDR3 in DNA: TGTGCCTGGAGTTCTTACAGGGGAACTGAAGCTTTCTTT. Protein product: CAWSSYRGTEAFF.

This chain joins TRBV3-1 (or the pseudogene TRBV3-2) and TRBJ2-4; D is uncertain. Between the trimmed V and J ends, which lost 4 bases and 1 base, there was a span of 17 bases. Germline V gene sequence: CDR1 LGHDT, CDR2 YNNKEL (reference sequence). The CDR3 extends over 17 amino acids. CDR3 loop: CASSPWAFPIAKNIQYF. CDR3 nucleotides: TGTGCCAGCAGCCCCTGGGCCTTCCCTATCGCCAAAAACATTCAGTACTTC.

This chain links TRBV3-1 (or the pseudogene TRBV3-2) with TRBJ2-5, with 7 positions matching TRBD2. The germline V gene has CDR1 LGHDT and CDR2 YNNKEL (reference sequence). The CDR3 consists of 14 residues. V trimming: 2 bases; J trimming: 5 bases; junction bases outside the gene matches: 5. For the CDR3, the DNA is TGTGCCAGCAGCCAAACGGGGGGAGGGGAGACCCAGTACTTC. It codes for CASSQTGGGETQYF.

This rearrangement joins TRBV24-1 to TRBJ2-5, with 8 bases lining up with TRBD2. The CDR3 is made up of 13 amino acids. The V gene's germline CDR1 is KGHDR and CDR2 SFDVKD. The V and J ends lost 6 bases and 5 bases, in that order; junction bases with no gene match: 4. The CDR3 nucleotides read TGTGCCACCAGTTCGACTAGCGAGGAGACCCAGTACTTC. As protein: CATSSTSEETQYF.

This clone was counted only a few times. CDR3 region: CASSPTSGATNEQFF. In DNA form, the CDR3 reads TGTGCCAGCAGCCCTACTAGCGGGGCCACCAATGAGCAGTTCTTC. The V gene is TRBV6-4, the J gene TRBJ2-1; the match to TRBD2 covers 10 bases. The CDR3 has 15 residues. Germline V CDR1 and CDR2: MRHNA, SNTAGT. J lost 6 bases, V lost 6 bases, and 8 bases had no gene match.

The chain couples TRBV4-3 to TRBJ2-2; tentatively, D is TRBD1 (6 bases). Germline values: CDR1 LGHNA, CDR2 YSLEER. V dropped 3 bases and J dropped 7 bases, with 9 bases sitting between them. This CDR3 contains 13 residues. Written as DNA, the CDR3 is TGCGCCAGCAGCCACTCCAGGGGCGGGGAGCTGTTTTTT. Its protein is CASSHSRGGELFF.

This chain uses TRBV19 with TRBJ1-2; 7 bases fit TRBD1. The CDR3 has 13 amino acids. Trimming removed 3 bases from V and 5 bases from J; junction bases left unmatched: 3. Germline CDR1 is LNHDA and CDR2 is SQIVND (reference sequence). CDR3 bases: TGTGCCAGTAGTATGGTACAGGGGTATGGCTACACCTTC. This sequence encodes CASSMVQGYGYTF.

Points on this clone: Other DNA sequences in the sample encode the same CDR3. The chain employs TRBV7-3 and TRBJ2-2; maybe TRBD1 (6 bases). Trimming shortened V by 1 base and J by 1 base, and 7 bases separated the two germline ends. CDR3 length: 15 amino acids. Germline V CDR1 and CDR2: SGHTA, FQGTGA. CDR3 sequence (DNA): TGTGCCAGCAGCTTAAGGGGACAGAACACCGGGGAGCTGTTTTTT. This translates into CASSLRGQNTGELFF. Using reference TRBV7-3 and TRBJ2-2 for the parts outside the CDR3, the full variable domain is GAGVSQTPSNKVTEKGKYVELRCDPISGHTALYWYRQSLGQGPEFLIYFQGTGAADDSGLPNDRFFAVRPEGSVSTLKIQRTERGDSAVYLCASSLRGQNTGELFFGEGSRLTVL.

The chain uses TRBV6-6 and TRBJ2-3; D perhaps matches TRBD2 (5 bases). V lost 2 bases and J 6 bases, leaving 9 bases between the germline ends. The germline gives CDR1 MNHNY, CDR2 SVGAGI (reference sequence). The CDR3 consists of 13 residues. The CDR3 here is CASSYDGKDTQYF. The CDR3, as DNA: TGTGCCAGCAGTTACGACGGGAAGGATACGCAGTATTTT.

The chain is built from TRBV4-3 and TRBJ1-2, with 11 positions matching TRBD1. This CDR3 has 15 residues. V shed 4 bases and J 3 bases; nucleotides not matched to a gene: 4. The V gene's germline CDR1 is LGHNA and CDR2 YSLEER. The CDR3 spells CASSLGTGGDYGYTF. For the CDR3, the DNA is TGCGCCAGCAGCCTCGGGACAGGGGGTGACTATGGCTACACCTTC.

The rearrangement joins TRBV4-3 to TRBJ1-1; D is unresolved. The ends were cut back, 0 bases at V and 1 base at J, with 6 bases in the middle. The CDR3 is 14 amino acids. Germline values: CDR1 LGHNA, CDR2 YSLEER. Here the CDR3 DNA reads TGCGCCAGCAGCCAAGATTCGGGGAACACTGAAGCTTTCTTT. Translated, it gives CASSQDSGNTEAFF.

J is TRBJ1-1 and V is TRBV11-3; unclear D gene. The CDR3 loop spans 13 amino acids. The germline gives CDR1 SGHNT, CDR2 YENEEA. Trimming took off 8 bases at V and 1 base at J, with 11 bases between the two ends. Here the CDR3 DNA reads TGTGCCAGCGGCCGGAGTCCGAACACTGAAGCTTTCTTT. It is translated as CASGRSPNTEAFF.

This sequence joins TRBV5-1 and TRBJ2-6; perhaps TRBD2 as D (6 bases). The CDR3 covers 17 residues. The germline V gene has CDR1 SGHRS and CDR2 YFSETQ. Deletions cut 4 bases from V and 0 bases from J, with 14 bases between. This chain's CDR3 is CASSPHYGSSGANVLTF. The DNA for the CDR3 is TGCGCCAGCAGCCCCCATTACGGGAGCTCTGGGGCCAACGTCCTGACTTTC.

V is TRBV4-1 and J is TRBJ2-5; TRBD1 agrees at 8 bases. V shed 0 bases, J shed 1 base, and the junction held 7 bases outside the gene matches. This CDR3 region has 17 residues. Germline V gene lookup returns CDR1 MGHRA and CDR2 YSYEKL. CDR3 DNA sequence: TGCGCCAGCAGCCAAGATGGACAGGGAGTTCTCCAAGAGACCCAGTACTTC. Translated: CASSQDGQGVLQETQYF.

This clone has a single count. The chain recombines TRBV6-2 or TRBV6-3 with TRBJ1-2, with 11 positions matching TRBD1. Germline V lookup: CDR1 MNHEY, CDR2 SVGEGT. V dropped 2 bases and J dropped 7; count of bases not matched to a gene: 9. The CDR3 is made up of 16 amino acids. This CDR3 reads CASSYQAGTGGFGYTF. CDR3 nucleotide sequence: TGTGCCAGCAGTTACCAAGCCGGGACAGGGGGATTTGGCTACACCTTC.

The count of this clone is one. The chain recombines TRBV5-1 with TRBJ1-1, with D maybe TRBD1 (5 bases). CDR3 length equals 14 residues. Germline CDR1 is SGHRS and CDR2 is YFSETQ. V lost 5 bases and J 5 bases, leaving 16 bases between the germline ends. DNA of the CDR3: TGCGCCAGCAGAATGGGGTCGGGGGAAACTGAAGCTTTCTTT. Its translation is CASRMGSGETEAFF.

CDR3 protein: CASSLTGSPNYGYTF. The CDR3 DNA is TGCGCCAGCAGCTTGACAGGGTCTCCTAACTATGGCTACACCTTC. The gene calls are TRBV5-1 and TRBJ1-2; D perhaps matches TRBD1 (6 bases). The V end was cut by 1 base, the J end by 0 bases, with 10 bases between. The CDR3 runs 15 residues. Germline V gene sequence: CDR1 SGHRS, CDR2 YFSETQ.